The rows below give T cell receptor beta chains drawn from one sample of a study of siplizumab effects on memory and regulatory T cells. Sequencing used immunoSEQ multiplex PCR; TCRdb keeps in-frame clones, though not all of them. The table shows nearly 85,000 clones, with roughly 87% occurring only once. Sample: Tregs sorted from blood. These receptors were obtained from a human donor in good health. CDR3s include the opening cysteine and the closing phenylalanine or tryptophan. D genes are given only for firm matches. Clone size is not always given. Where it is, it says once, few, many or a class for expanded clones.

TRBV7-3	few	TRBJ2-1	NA	TGTGCCAGCAGCTCCTCCAAGGGCCATGAGCAGTTCTTC	CASSSSKGHEQFF
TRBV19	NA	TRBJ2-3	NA	TGTGCCAGTAGTCCCTGGACCCAAAAAGGGGCAGATACGCAGTATTTT	CASSPWTQKGADTQYF
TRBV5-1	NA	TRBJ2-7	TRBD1	TGCGCCAGCAGCTTATTACCGGGACAGAACTACGAGCAGTACTTC	CASSLLPGQNYEQYF
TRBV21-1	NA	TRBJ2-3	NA	NA	CASSKPVGDGNSTDTQYF
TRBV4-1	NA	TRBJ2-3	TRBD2	TGCGCCAGCAGCCAAGGTCGACTAGCGGGGACCGATACGCAGTATTTT	CASSQGRLAGTDTQYF
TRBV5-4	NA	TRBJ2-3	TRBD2	TGTGCCAGCAGCCCCGGGACTAGCGGGGGCACAGATACGCAGTATTTT	CASSPGTSGGTDTQYF
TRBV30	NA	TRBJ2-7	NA	TGTGCCTGGACACGGACAGGAGGGTATAAGGGGCAGTACTTC	CAWTRTGGYKGQYF
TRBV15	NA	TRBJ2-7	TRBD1	TGTGCCACCAGCAGAACTCCGGGGACAGGGTGGTACGAGCAGTACTTC	CATSRTPGTGWYEQYF
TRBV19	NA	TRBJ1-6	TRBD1	TGTGCCAGTAGTATAGGGGACAGTTATAATTCACCCCTCCACTTT	CASSIGDSYNSPLHF
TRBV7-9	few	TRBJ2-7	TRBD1	TGTGCCAGCAGCTTGGCAGGGACAGGGAAAAGAGCTAGGAAGTACTTC	CASSLAGTGKRARKYF
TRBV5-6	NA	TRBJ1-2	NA	TGTGCCAGCAGCCCTCGGAAAGGGGCAAAAGACTATGGCTACACCTTC	CASSPRKGAKDYGYTF
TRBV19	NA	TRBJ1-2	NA	TGTGCCAGTAGTATGATCCCAGCAAACGGCTACACCTTC	CASSMIPANGYTF
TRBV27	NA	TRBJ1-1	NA	TGTGCCAGCACCTCACTCCCAGGGGATACTGAAGCTTTCTTT	CASTSLPGDTEAFF
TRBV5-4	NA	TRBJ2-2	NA	TGTGCCAGCAGCCGTTACACGGGGGTGAGCGGGGAGCTGTTTTTT	CASSRYTGVSGELFF
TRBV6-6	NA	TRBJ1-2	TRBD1	TGTGCCAGCAGTTACCCGGGACAGGGAGGCTATGGCTACACCTTC	CASSYPGQGGYGYTF
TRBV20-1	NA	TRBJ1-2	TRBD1	TGCAGTGCTGGGACAGGGGCCGGCTACACCTTC	CSAGTGAGYTF
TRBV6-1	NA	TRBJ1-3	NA	TGTGCCACCAGACAGCAACCCTTCTCTGGAAACACCATATATTTT	CATRQQPFSGNTIYF
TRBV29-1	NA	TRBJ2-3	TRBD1	TGCAGCGCAACCAAAACAGGGGGAAGAGATACGCAGTATTTT	CSATKTGGRDTQYF
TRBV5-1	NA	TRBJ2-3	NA	TGCGCCAGCGTCCTGGGCGCGGGGTCAGATACGCAGTATTTT	CASVLGAGSDTQYF
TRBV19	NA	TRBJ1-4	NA	TGTGCCAGTAGTATAAGGACACTCCCTGGAGAAAAACTGTTTTTT	CASSIRTLPGEKLFF
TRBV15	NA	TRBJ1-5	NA	TGTGCCACCAGCAGACCCGGGACCGCCAGCAATCAGCCCCAGCATTTT	CATSRPGTASNQPQHF